The clone carrying this T cell receptor (beta chain) was seen only a few times. Its antigen is unknown. The data originate from a study of blood T cells in healthy people across ages. Regarding the study as a whole: Whereas aged donors had fewer naive CD4+ cells, long-lived donors had more of them and higher diversity.

This CDR3 region has 13 residues. The germline CDR1 and CDR2 sequences are ENHRY and SYGVKD. Germline trimming cut 5 bases from V and 3 bases from J; bases unmatched to any gene: 3. A second PCR of 7 to 11 cycles used a sample-barcoded 5' primer and a J-beta primer mix. CDR3-containing paired-end reads numbering at least 3 million came from each sample. MiXCR, applied by TCRdb to the 5' RACE reads, yields one record per CDR3 protein. The sample carries about 970,000 distinct CDR3 sequences, approximately 50% recorded once. The clonotype comes from a woman aged 55-70 years in good health. The chain combines TRBV10-3 with TRBJ2-7, with 8 bases matching TRBD1. Input material: blood. CDR3 residues: CAISRQGNYEQYF. In DNA form, the CDR3 reads TGTGCCATCAGTCGACAGGGGAACTACGAGCAGTACTTC.